The 18 T cell receptor beta chains below come from one sample, sequenced in a study of T cells in Graves' hyperthyroidism and ophthalmopathy. There were TCR beta CDR3 regions amplified from RNA transcripts. An initial round of RT-PCR targeting the TCR CDR3 relied on the HTBI primer set. TCRdb passed the multiplex PCR reads through MiXCR, listing each CDR3 protein once. This table has around 300,000 distinct CDR3 sequences, 25% to 30% appearing once. The sample consisted of blood. These receptors all come from a middle-aged man with Graves' hyperthyroidism that later progressed to Graves' ophthalmopathy.

This chain links TRBV12-3 or TRBV12-4 with TRBJ1-2, with TRBD1 as a possible D gene (5 bases). The CDR3 consists of 14 residues. The V and J ends lost 4 bases and 0 bases respectively, with 9 bases between them. CDR3 DNA sequence: TGTGCCAGCAGTTGGAGGACACCTAACTATGGCTACACCTTC. Protein sequence: CASSWRTPNYGYTF.

This clonotype has ten or more counts. The chain carries TRBV28 and TRBJ1-5, with D maybe TRBD1 (5 bases). CDR3 length: 12 residues. Deletions cut 8 bases from V and 5 bases from J, with 10 bases between. CDR1 is MDHEN and CDR2 is SYDVKM in the germline V gene. The CDR3 sequence is CASRQSHQPQHF. DNA of the CDR3: TGTGCCAGCCGACAGTCTCATCAGCCCCAGCATTTT.

This clonotype was observed many times. The chain has TRBV29-1 and TRBJ1-3; tentatively, D is TRBD1 (5 bases). CDR1 and CDR2 (germline): SQVTM, ANQGSEA. Between the trimmed V and J ends, which lost 6 bases and 1 base, there was a span of 10 bases. The CDR3 length is 13 residues. In nucleotides, the CDR3 is TGCAGCGTCCAGGGTTTATCTGGAAACACCATATATTTT. This sequence encodes CSVQGLSGNTIYF.

This clonotype was seen at least ten times. J is TRBJ1-5 and V is TRBV30; a weak D match, TRBD1 (5 bases). The V gene's germline CDR1 is GTSNPN and CDR2 SVGIG (reference sequence). The V gene lost 2 bases and the J gene lost 4 bases, with 9 bases spanning the gap. The CDR3 totals 13 residues. CDR3 amino acids: CAWSSSGNQPQHF. The CDR3 DNA sequence: TGTGCCTGGAGTTCCTCAGGGAATCAGCCCCAGCATTTT.

This clonotype was observed at least ten times. V gene TRBV19 combines with J gene TRBJ2-7; D remains unclear. The V end lost 4 bases, the J end lost 9 bases, and 13 bases lay between the germline ends. CDR3 length equals 12 residues. Germline CDR1 LNHDA, CDR2 SQIVND (reference sequence). In DNA form, the CDR3 reads TGTGCCAGTAGTAGCCCGGGCGCGGTGCAGTACTTC. Its translation: CASSSPGAVQYF.

At least ten counts were recorded for this clonotype. The chain combines TRBV19 with TRBJ1-4; maybe TRBD1 (5 bases). CDR1 is LNHDA and CDR2 is SQIVND in the germline V gene (reference sequence). CDR3 length: 15 residues. Trimming shortened V by 3 bases and J by 4 bases, and 12 bases separated the two germline ends. DNA for the CDR3: TGTGCCAGTAGTATCGGACTGGGGCTTAATGAAAAACTGTTTTTT. This translates into CASSIGLGLNEKLFF.

This clonotype was seen many times. The chain combines TRBV9 with TRBJ2-5; either TRBD1 or TRBD2 may fit D (5 bases each). Trimming shortened V by 3 bases and J by 5 bases, and 17 bases separated the two germline ends. Germline V gene data show CDR1 as SGDLS and CDR2 as YYNGEE. The CDR3 has 15 residues. The CDR3 region is CASSGRRGVVETQYF. The CDR3, as DNA: TGTGCCAGCAGCGGTCGGAGAGGGGTGGTCGAGACCCAGTACTTC.

The rearrangement uses TRBV14 and TRBJ1-2; D uncertain. The germline gives CDR1 SGHDN, CDR2 FVKESK. There are 17 residues in the CDR3. Trimming left V 2 bases short and J 0 bases short, with 16 bases between. The CDR3 region has the DNA TGTGCCAGCAGCCAATCCTTAGAACAGAGAGCTAACTATGGCTACACCTTC. Protein sequence: CASSQSLEQRANYGYTF.

Ten or more counts support this clonotype. This chain connects TRBV20-1 to TRBJ2-2, with TRBD2 matching 10 bases. The V gene's germline CDR1 is DFQATT and CDR2 SNEGSKA (reference sequence). V was pared by 4 bases and J by 3 bases, with 2 bases of the junction left unmatched. This CDR3 contains 14 residues. DNA for the CDR3: TGCAGTGCTACCGGACTAGCGGACACCGGGGAGCTGTTTTTT. It codes for CSATGLADTGELFF.

This clonotype came up many times. This chain connects TRBV27 to TRBJ2-4; tentatively, D is TRBD2 (6 bases). V was shortened by 6 bases and J by 0 bases, with 9 bases between the two germline ends. This CDR3 region has 14 residues. Germline CDR1 reads MNHEY; CDR2 reads SMNVEV (reference sequence). The CDR3 loop is CASRRGLAKNIQYF. In nucleotides, the CDR3 is TGTGCCAGCAGGCGGGGTCTAGCCAAAAACATTCAGTACTTC.

The table lists this clonotype with many counts. Compared with germline, one end of the junction differs, possibly owing to a read error. This sequence joins TRBV12-3 or TRBV12-4 and TRBJ1-3, with no clear D. CDR3 length equals 11 residues. This CDR3 is CGRASGNTIYF. As DNA, the CDR3 is TGCGGGAGAGCCTCTGGAAACACCATATATTTT.

The table lists this clonotype with a few counts. The chain has TRBV28 and TRBJ1-1; D gene uncertain. Trimming cost V 3 bases and J 0 bases, with 11 bases left between them. The CDR3 sequence is 15 residues long. The V gene's germline CDR1 is MDHEN and CDR2 SYDVKM. The DNA of the CDR3 is TGTGCCAGCAGTTTTGGCAGCGCCATGAACACTGAAGCTTTCTTT. Translation gives CASSFGSAMNTEAFF.

Many counts were recorded for this clonotype. This CDR3 reads CASSIGRTGAYEQYF. The DNA for the CDR3 is TGTGCCAGTAGTATAGGTCGGACAGGGGCCTACGAGCAGTACTTC. The J gene is TRBJ2-7, the V gene TRBV19; TRBD1 agrees at 9 bases. This CDR3 is built from 15 residues. Germline assignment: CDR1 LNHDA and CDR2 SQIVND (reference sequence). After removal of 1 base from V and 2 bases from J, the junction contained 3 bases not matched to a gene.

This clonotype has ten or more counts. The gene calls are TRBV20-1 and TRBJ2-7, with 11 positions matching TRBD2. The CDR3 length is 15 residues. Germline-derived CDR1 and CDR2 are DFQATT and SNEGSKA (reference sequence). Germline trimming cut 4 bases from V and 6 bases from J; bases unmatched to any gene: 11. The CDR3, as DNA: TGCAGTGCTAACTCCCTGACTAGCGGGATGAGCGAGCAGTACTTC. This encodes CSANSLTSGMSEQYF.

In its sample, this clonotype was seen many times. The V and J genes are TRBV6-1 and TRBJ1-1, with D possibly matching TRBD1 (5 bases). The V gene's germline CDR1 is MNHNS and CDR2 SASEGT. CDR3 length: 13 amino acids. Trimming pared 4 bases from V and 4 bases from J, leaving 10 bases between. The CDR3 region has the DNA TGTGCCAGCAGTGTTCAGGGAGTCACTGAAGCTTTCTTT. This codes for CASSVQGVTEAFF.

This clonotype turned up a few times. The gene calls are TRBV12-3 or TRBV12-4 and TRBJ2-7, with D tentatively TRBD1 (6 bases). V shed 4 bases and J shed 2 bases, with 12 bases lying between them. This CDR3 has 14 residues. This CDR3 is CASSSRTDTYEQYF. The CDR3 DNA sequence: TGTGCCAGCAGTTCTCGGACAGATACCTACGAGCAGTACTTC.

This clonotype was recorded at least ten times. The chain links TRBV12-3 or TRBV12-4 to TRBJ2-4; TRBD1 aligns across 7 bases. The trim removed 1 base at V and 4 bases at J, leaving 1 base unmatched. CDR3 length equals 14 residues. The CDR3 nucleotides are TGTGCCAGCAGTTTAGGGACAGGTAAAAACATTCAGTACTTC. This translates into CASSLGTGKNIQYF.

V usage is TRBV11-2 and J usage is TRBJ2-2; TRBD2 agrees at 12 bases. This CDR3 is built from 19 residues. Germline trimming cut 5 bases from V and 4 bases from J; bases unmatched to any gene: 14. Germline V gives CDR1 SGHAT, CDR2 FQNNGV. In DNA, the CDR3 is TGTGCCAGCAGCCCCTTCCCCATACTAGCGGGAGGCGTCACCGGGGAGCTGTTTTTT. It is translated as CASSPFPILAGGVTGELFF.